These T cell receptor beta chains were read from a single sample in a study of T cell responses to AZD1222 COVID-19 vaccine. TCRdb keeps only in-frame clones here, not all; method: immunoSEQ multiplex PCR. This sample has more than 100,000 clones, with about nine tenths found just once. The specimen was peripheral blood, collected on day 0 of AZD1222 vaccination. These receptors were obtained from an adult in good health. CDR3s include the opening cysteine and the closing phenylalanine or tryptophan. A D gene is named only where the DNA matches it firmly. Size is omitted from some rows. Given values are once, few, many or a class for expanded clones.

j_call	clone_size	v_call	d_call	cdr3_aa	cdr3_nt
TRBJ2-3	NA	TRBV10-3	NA	CAIKDSPRFTDTQYF	TGTGCCATCAAAGACTCCCCTCGATTCACAGATACGCAGTATTTT
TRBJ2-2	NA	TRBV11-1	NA	CASSLTQGPGELFF	TGTGCCAGCAGCCTAACACAGGGCCCCGGGGAGCTGTTTTTT
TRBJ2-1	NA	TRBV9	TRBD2	CASSLGGEQFF	TGTGCCAGCAGCCTCGGGGGGGAGCAGTTCTTC
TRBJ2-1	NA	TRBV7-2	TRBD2	CASSLGLAGGTLANEQFF	TGTGCCAGCAGCTTAGGACTAGCGGGGGGGACCTTAGCCAATGAGCAGTTCTTC
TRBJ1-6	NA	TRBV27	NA	CASSLSGVNSPLHF	TGTGCCAGCAGTTTATCCGGGGTAAATTCACCCCTCCACTTT
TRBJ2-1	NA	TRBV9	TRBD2	CASSVDYSGGPYNEQFF	TGTGCCAGCAGCGTAGATTATAGCGGGGGGCCTTACAATGAGCAGTTCTTC
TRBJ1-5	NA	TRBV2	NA	CASSEEETGNQPQHF	TGTGCCAGCAGTGAAGAAGAGACGGGTAATCAGCCCCAGCATTTT
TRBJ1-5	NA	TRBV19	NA	CASSIGDITRQPQHF	TGTGCCAGTAGTATAGGGGACATAACCAGACAGCCCCAGCATTTT
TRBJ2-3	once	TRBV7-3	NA	CASSRGGSGAGTDTQYF	TGTGCCAGCAGCCGAGGAGGTTCGGGGGCGGGCACAGATACGCAGTATTTT
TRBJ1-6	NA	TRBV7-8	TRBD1	CASSLPKGQSPLHF	TGTGCCAGCAGCTTACCGAAGGGACAGTCACCCCTCCACTTT
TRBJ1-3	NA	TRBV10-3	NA	CAISAFWGDSGNTIYF	TGTGCCATCAGTGCTTTCTGGGGAGACTCTGGAAACACCATATATTTT
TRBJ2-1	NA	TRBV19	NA	CASSTLQGSSYNEQFF	TGTGCCAGTAGTACGCTCCAGGGGAGCTCCTACAATGAGCAGTTCTTC
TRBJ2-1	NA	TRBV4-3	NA	CASSQDRSEQFF	TGCGCCAGCAGCCAAGATCGTAGTGAGCAGTTCTTC
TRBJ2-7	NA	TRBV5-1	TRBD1	CASSTSGQGGEQYF	TGCGCCAGCAGCACCTCCGGACAGGGTGGGGAGCAGTACTTC
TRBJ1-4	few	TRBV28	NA	CASSTGGAPNEKLFF	TGTGCCAGCAGTACCGGGGGGGCCCCGAATGAAAAACTGTTTTTT
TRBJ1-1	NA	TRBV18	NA	CASSRDGQNTEAFF	TGTGCCAGCTCAAGGGACGGACAAAACACTGAAGCTTTCTTT
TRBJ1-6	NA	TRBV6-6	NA	CASSSPSGTLALHF	TGTGCCAGCAGTTCCCCTTCCGGGACGTTGGCCCTCCACTTT
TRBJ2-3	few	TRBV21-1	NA	CASSRDSF	TGTGCCAGCAGCCGGGACTCCTTT
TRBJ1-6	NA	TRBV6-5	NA	CASSEYNSPLHF	TGTGCCAGCAGCGAGTATAATTCACCCCTCCACTTT
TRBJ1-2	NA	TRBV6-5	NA	CASRPVNYGYTF	TGTGCCAGCAGACCGGTAAACTATGGCTACACCTTC
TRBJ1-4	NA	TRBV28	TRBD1	CASYWTGRKKLFF	TGTGCCAGCTACTGGACAGGGCGGAAAAAACTGTTTTTT
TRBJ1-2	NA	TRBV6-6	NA	CASSPALGENYGYTF	TGTGCCAGCAGCCCGGCCCTGGGGGAGAACTATGGCTACACCTTC
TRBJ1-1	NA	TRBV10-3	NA	CAISSPGTEAFF	TGTGCCATCAGTTCCCCGGGCACTGAAGCTTTCTTT
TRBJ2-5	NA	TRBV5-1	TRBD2	CASSFLAGGETQYF	TGCGCCAGCAGCTTCTTGGCGGGGGGAGAGACCCAGTACTTC
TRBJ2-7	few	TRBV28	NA	CASSLVSGAYEQYF	TGTGCCAGCAGTTTAGTTTCAGGGGCCTACGAGCAGTACTTC
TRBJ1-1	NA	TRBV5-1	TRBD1	CASSFGQGNFRDTEAFF	TGCGCCAGCAGCTTCGGACAGGGCAATTTCAGGGACACTGAAGCTTTCTTT
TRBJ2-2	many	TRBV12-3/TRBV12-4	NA	CASRLTGELFF	TGTGCCAGCAGACTCACCGGGGAGCTGTTTTTT
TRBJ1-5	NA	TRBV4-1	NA	CASSQERLGRPQPQHF	TGCGCCAGCAGCCAAGAGAGGTTGGGGCGGCCACAGCCCCAGCATTTT
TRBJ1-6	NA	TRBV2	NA	CASSPRGVALHF	TGTGCCAGCAGTCCTCGGGGGGTCGCCCTCCACTTT
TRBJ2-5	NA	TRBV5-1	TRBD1	CASSAGTGYETQYF	TGCGCCAGCAGCGCCGGGACAGGGTATGAGACCCAGTACTTC
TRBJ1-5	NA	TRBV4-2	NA	CASSVAGSNQPQHF	TGTGCCAGCAGCGTAGCAGGAAGCAATCAGCCCCAGCATTTT
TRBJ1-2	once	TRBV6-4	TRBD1	CASSDDRGWGYTF	TGTGCCAGCAGTGACGACAGGGGTTGGGGCTACACCTTC
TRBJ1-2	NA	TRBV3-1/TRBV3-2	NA	CASSHLAGGYTF	TGTGCCAGCAGCCATTTGGCGGGAGGCTACACCTTC
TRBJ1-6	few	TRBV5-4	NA	CASSLDGNYSPLHF	TGTGCCAGCAGCTTGGACGGAAATTATTCACCCCTCCACTTT
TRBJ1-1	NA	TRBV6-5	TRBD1	CASSSRQGDTEAFF	TGTGCCAGCAGTTCGCGACAGGGTGACACTGAAGCTTTCTTT
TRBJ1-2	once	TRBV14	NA	CASSRGLNYGYTF	TGTGCCAGCAGCCGAGGGCTTAACTATGGCTACACCTTC
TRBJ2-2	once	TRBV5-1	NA	CASSLLANTGELFF	TGCGCCAGCAGCTTGCTCGCGAACACCGGGGAGCTGTTTTTT
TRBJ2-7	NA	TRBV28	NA	CASRGSPGEQYF	TGTGCCAGCAGGGGAAGTCCGGGGGAGCAGTACTTC
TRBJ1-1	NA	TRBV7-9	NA	CASSQYNTGTPTEAFF	TGTGCCAGCAGCCAATATAATACCGGGACGCCCACTGAAGCTTTCTTT
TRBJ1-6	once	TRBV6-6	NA	CASSSPGSNSPLHF	TGTGCCAGCAGTTCTCCCGGGAGCAATTCACCCCTCCACTTT
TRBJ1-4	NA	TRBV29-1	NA	CSVVGTNEKLFF	TGCAGCGTTGTTGGAACTAATGAAAAACTGTTTTTT